Here is one TCR beta chain with its context. The entirety of the isolated RNA underwent reverse transcription, so expressed TCRB transcripts were sequenced. Data came from immunoSEQ multiplex PCR; TCRdb stores just in-frame clones and leaves some out. The sample consists of some 360,000 clones, around 20% of them appearing once. The sample is drawn from a study of beta chain features in type 1 diabetes. The junction had 5 bases not matched to a gene; V was cut back by 5 bases and J by 2 bases. Looked up from germline, CDR1 is SNHLY and CDR2 is FYNNEI. The length of the CDR3 is 14 residues. The sample taken for sequencing was naive CD4+ T cells from blood. The V and J genes are TRBV2 and TRBJ1-1, with TRBD1 matching over 7 bases. The receptor comes from a woman younger than 30 in good health. This CDR3 reads CASSSTGANTEAFF. The CDR3 DNA sequence: TGTGCCAGCAGTTCTACAGGGGCCAACACTGAAGCTTTCTTT. Full variable domain (outside the CDR3, taken from reference TRBV2 and TRBJ1-1): EPEVTQTPSHQVTQMGQEVILRCVPISNHLYFYWYRQILGQKVEFLVSFYNNEISEKSEIFDDQFSVERPDGSNFTLKIRSTKLEDSAMYFCASSSTGANTEAFFGQGTRLTVV.